The 22 T cell receptor beta chains listed next were all sequenced from one sample in a study of blood T cell repertoires in COVID-19. Clones were sequenced by immunoSEQ multiplex PCR, and TCRdb holds only the in-frame ones, with some missing. Among under 300,000 clones, roughly nine tenths were seen once, and the ten largest hold roughly 12%. Sequencing was done on a sample of peripheral blood. These receptors were obtained from a woman younger than 45 with COVID-19, enrolled during active disease.

V and J are TRBV28 and TRBJ2-1; 9 nucleotides align to TRBD2. The CDR3 runs 13 residues. CDR1 is MDHEN and CDR2 is SYDVKM in the germline V gene. The V segment lost 4 bases and the J segment 12 bases; nucleotides outside the gene matches: 7. The CDR3 here is CASSSLAGEVQFF. CDR3 nucleotides: TGTGCCAGCAGTTCCTTAGCGGGGGAGGTGCAGTTCTTC. The complete variable domain, with remaining parts taken from reference TRBV28 and TRBJ2-1, reads DVKVTQSSRYLVKRTGEKVFLECVQDMDHENMFWYRQDPGLGLRLIYFSYDVKMKEKGDIPEGYSVSREKKERFSLILESASTNQTSMYLCASSSLAGEVQFFGPGTRLTVL.

V is TRBV5-5 and J is TRBJ2-3; TRBD2 might be the D (5 bases). V was cut by 6 bases and J by 3 bases, with 14 bases left in between. The V gene's germline CDR1 is SGHKS and CDR2 YYEKEE (reference sequence). The CDR3 covers 14 residues. DNA of the CDR3: TGTGCCAGCACCTTCCTACTAGGGACAGATACGCAGTATTTT. This encodes CASTFLLGTDTQYF. Full variable domain (remainder filled in from reference TRBV5-5 and TRBJ2-3): DAGVTQSPTHLIKTRGQQVTLRCSPISGHKSVSWYQQVLGQGPQFIFQYYEKEERGRGNFPDRFSARQFPNYSSELNVNALLLGDSALYLCASTFLLGTDTQYFGPGTRLTVL.

This clone came up once. V and J are TRBV4-2 and TRBJ2-3, with 8 positions matching TRBD2. This CDR3 region has 14 residues. Losses at the gene ends were 5 bases for V and 3 bases for J; bases not matched to a gene: 4. Germline V CDR1 and CDR2: LGHNA, YNFKEQ. CDR3 DNA: TGTGCCAGCAGCGATCGGGGGGGTACAGATACGCAGTATTTT. Translating gives CASSDRGGTDTQYF.

V gene TRBV3-1 (or the pseudogene TRBV3-2) combines with J gene TRBJ2-7, with 7 bases lining up with TRBD1. V trimming: 6 bases; J trimming: 7 bases; junction bases outside the gene matches: 18. The CDR3 is 16 residues long. Germline V CDR1 and CDR2: LGHDT, YNNKEL (reference sequence). The CDR3, as DNA: TGTGCCAGCAGTCTTTGGACTTCCGGGGTACAGGGGGAGCAGTACTTC. Its protein is CASSLWTSGVQGEQYF.

Written as DNA, the CDR3 is TGTGCCAGCAGATCAGCGGGGGGGAACACAGATACGCAGTATTTT. It is translated as CASRSAGGNTDTQYF. V usage is TRBV28 and J usage is TRBJ2-3; 10 nucleotides match TRBD2. V lost 6 bases to trimming and J lost 2 bases; unmatched junction nucleotides: 5. Looked up from germline, CDR1 is MDHEN and CDR2 is SYDVKM. This CDR3 contains 15 residues. The variable domain in full, completed from reference TRBV28 and TRBJ2-3, reads DVKVTQSSRYLVKRTGEKVFLECVQDMDHENMFWYRQDPGLGLRLIYFSYDVKMKEKGDIPEGYSVSREKKERFSLILESASTNQTSMYLCASRSAGGNTDTQYFGPGTRLTVL.

The chain has TRBV7-8 and TRBJ1-2, with 7 bases aligning to TRBD1. Looked up from germline, CDR1 is SGHVS and CDR2 is FQNEAQ. The length of the CDR3 is 15 residues. V dropped 6 bases and J dropped 4; count of bases not matched to a gene: 11. The CDR3 protein is CASSNRRDRLYGYTF. The CDR3 DNA reads TGTGCCAGCAGTAATCGCCGGGACAGACTCTATGGCTACACCTTC.

The rearrangement links TRBV7-2 to TRBJ1-1, with D possibly TRBD1 on 5 matching bases. Germline values: CDR1 SGHTA, CDR2 FQGNSA. The CDR3 contains 14 residues. V was pared by 2 bases and J by 5 bases, with 12 bases between. The DNA for the CDR3 is TGTGCCAGCAGCTTAACACTCCGGGGGACTGAAGCTTTCTTT. As protein: CASSLTLRGTEAFF.

This clone was recorded only once. The genes are TRBV30 and TRBJ1-2, with 8 bases identical to TRBD1. CDR3 size: 14 residues. The trim removed 4 bases at V and 4 bases at J, leaving 8 bases unmatched. Per the germline V gene, CDR1 is GTSNPN and CDR2 is SVGIG (reference sequence). This chain's CDR3 is CAWKTPGTGYGYTF. CDR3 in DNA: TGTGCCTGGAAAACCCCTGGGACAGGCTATGGCTACACCTTC. Drawing the rest from reference TRBV30 and TRBJ1-2, the complete variable domain is SQTIHQWPATLVQPVGSPLSLECTVEGTSNPNLYWYRQAAGRGLQLLFYSVGIGQISSEVPQNLSASRPQDRQFILSSKKLLLSDSGFYLCAWKTPGTGYGYTFGSGTRLTVV.

The rearrangement uses TRBV7-8 and TRBJ2-2, with D perhaps matching TRBD1 (6 bases). The CDR3 runs to 14 residues. V was shortened by 8 bases and J by 7 bases, with 17 bases between the two germline ends. Germline V lookup: CDR1 SGHVS, CDR2 FQNEAQ. The chain's CDR3 is CASVLQGVSGELFF. The CDR3 coding sequence is TGTGCCAGCGTACTACAGGGAGTTAGCGGGGAGCTGTTTTTT.

V usage is TRBV5-1 and J usage is TRBJ2-5; D call uncertain. Germline V lookup: CDR1 SGHRS, CDR2 YFSETQ. The CDR3 runs to 15 residues. The ends were cut back, 0 bases at V and 0 bases at J, with 9 bases in the middle. The CDR3 protein is CASSLASYYQETQYF. CDR3 nucleotides: TGCGCCAGCAGCTTGGCTTCGTACTACCAAGAGACCCAGTACTTC. The variable domain in full, completed from reference TRBV5-1 and TRBJ2-5, reads KAGVTQTPRYLIKTRGQQVTLSCSPISGHRSVSWYQQTPGQGLQFLFEYFSETQRNKGNFPGRFSGRQFSNSRSEMNVSTLELGDSALYLCASSLASYYQETQYFGPGTRLLVL.

The CDR3 bases are TGTGCCAGCAGTAGGGGTGCCACAGATACGCAGTATTTT. Amino acid sequence: CASSRGATDTQYF. J is TRBJ2-3 and V is TRBV25-1, with a weak D call TRBD1 (5 bases). The germline V gene encodes CDR1 MGHDK and CDR2 SYGVNS. CDR3 length equals 13 residues. V lost 5 bases, J lost 2 bases, and 8 bases lay in between.

This chain uses TRBV10-1 with TRBJ2-3, with D maybe TRBD2 (6 bases). In germline, CDR1 is WNHNN, CDR2 SYGVQD (reference sequence). V was cut by 3 bases and J by 9 bases, with 16 bases left in between. The CDR3 extends over 14 amino acids. The DNA for the CDR3 is TGCGCCAGCAGTGATCCGAGCGGCGGGGCGACGCAGTATTTT. Translation gives CASSDPSGGATQYF.

The CDR3 reads CASVGRGQSTGELFF. CDR3 bases: TGTGCCAGCGTAGGTAGGGGCCAGAGCACCGGGGAGCTGTTTTTT. The chain has TRBV6-5 and TRBJ2-2; possibly TRBD1 for D (5 bases). The CDR3 has 15 amino acids. Germline lookup yields CDR1 MNHEY and CDR2 SVGAGI. V was pared by 8 bases and J by 4 bases, with 17 bases between.

A single count supports this clone. V and J are TRBV24-1 and TRBJ2-2; no reliable D call. This CDR3 is 13 amino acids long. Germline assignment: CDR1 KGHDR and CDR2 SFDVKD. Trimming cost V 7 bases and J 0 bases, with 5 bases left between them. CDR3 in amino acids: CATRAPNTGELFF. The CDR3 nucleotides read TGTGCCACCAGGGCCCCGAACACCGGGGAGCTGTTTTTT.

The chain is built from TRBV27 and TRBJ1-6; TRBD1 is a possible D gene (6 bases). The CDR3 has 15 amino acids. Germline-derived CDR1 and CDR2 are MNHEY and SMNVEV (reference sequence). Trimming pared 4 bases from V and 10 bases from J, leaving 17 bases between. CDR3 DNA: TGTGCCAGCAGTTACTCGACGGGGGGCTGGTCACCCCTCCACTTT. This encodes CASSYSTGGWSPLHF.

The CDR3 DNA follows: TGTGCCAGCAGTATGGACAGGGGGGTTTGGGAGACCCAGTACTTC. This codes for CASSMDRGVWETQYF. V and J are TRBV27 and TRBJ2-5, with 10 positions matching TRBD1. CDR1 is MNHEY, CDR2 SMNVEV, per germline (reference sequence). Trimming removed 5 bases from V and 5 bases from J; junction bases left unmatched: 8. The CDR3 contains 15 residues.

This clone was counted once. This chain uses TRBV28 with TRBJ1-1; weak D call: TRBD1 (5 bases). Germline CDR1 reads MDHEN; CDR2 reads SYDVKM. V dropped 5 bases and J dropped 4 bases, with 14 bases sitting between them. The CDR3 consists of 14 residues. The CDR3 protein is CASSDRSLGTEAFF. CDR3 nucleotide sequence: TGTGCCAGCAGTGACAGATCATTGGGCACTGAAGCTTTCTTT.

The V gene is TRBV6-5, the J gene TRBJ1-1; D is uncertain. Germline loops: CDR1 MNHEY, CDR2 SVGAGI. V was clipped by 10 bases and J by 3 bases, with 21 bases between them. The CDR3 spans 15 residues. The DNA of the CDR3 is TGTGCCATCAACCGTTCGCGACGGCAGGACACTGAAGCTTTCTTT. Its translation: CAINRSRRQDTEAFF.

This clone was counted once. The J gene is TRBJ2-5, the V gene TRBV7-7, with a possible D match to TRBD2 (6 bases). V dropped 2 bases and J dropped 3 bases, with 13 bases sitting between them. Germline-derived CDR1 and CDR2 are SSHAT and FNYEAQ (reference sequence). This CDR3 spans 15 amino acids. The CDR3 region has the DNA TGTGCCAGCAGCTTATTAGGCGGCGGGGAAGAGACCCAGTACTTC. Protein: CASSLLGGGEETQYF. Filled out from reference TRBV7-7 and TRBJ2-5, the complete variable domain reads GAGVSQSPRYKVTKRGQDVTLRCDPISSHATLYWYQQALGQGPEFLTYFNYEAQPDKSGLPSDRFSAERPEGSISTLTIQRTEQRDSAMYRCASSLLGGGEETQYFGPGTRLLVL.

The chain employs TRBV27 and TRBJ2-5; D unresolved. This CDR3 has 15 residues. With 8 bases removed from V and 2 bases from J, the gap between germline ends came to 18 bases. CDR1 and CDR2 (germline): MNHEY, SMNVEV (reference sequence). CDR3 residues: CASPRFRRSQETQYF. Here the CDR3 DNA reads TGTGCCAGCCCTCGTTTCCGCCGGTCACAAGAGACCCAGTACTTC.

V gene TRBV29-1 combines with J gene TRBJ1-2; 9 nucleotides agree with TRBD1. Trimming cost V 4 bases and J 6 bases; bases outside gene matches: 6. The CDR3 consists of 13 residues. Germline V gene data show CDR1 as SQVTM and CDR2 as ANQGSEA. CDR3 sequence (DNA): TGCAGCGTTGCGACAGGGGGAATACATGGCTACACCTTC. Its protein product is CSVATGGIHGYTF.

The chain employs TRBV6-1 and TRBJ2-1, with TRBD2 matching over 13 bases. V gave up 2 bases and J gave up 9 bases; unmatched junction bases: 7. Germline CDR1 reads MNHNS; CDR2 reads SASEGT. The CDR3 loop spans 16 amino acids. The CDR3 sequence is CASSELLAGGLFEQFF. In DNA form, the CDR3 reads TGTGCCAGCAGTGAATTACTAGCGGGGGGGCTCTTTGAGCAGTTCTTC.